A selection of T cell receptor beta chains follows, all from one sample in a study of blood T cell repertoires in COVID-19. This table comes from immunoSEQ multiplex PCR, and its TCRdb copy is limited to in-frame clones, with some not included. The sample contains roughly 370,000 clones, more than 75% of which appear only once. Sequencing used PBMCs or T cells enriched from blood (not recorded which). Every receptor here comes from a woman in her 50s who had recovered from COVID-19. CDR3s include the opening cysteine and the closing phenylalanine or tryptophan. The order of the fields is D gene, CDR3 length, clone size, J gene, V gene, CDR3 DNA, CDR3 protein. A D gene is named only where the DNA matches it firmly. The size field is filled for only some rows; it gives once, few, many or a size class.

D: -
length: 13
size: -
J: TRBJ1-1
V: TRBV7-2
DNA: TGTGCCAGCAGCTTTGGAAGGGGCCTTGAAGCTTTCTTT
CDR3: CASSFGRGLEAFF

D: -
length: 14
size: -
J: TRBJ2-1
V: TRBV27
DNA: TGTGCCAGCAAGCGGCAGGGAGGATACAATGAGCAGTTCTTC
CDR3: CASKRQGGYNEQFF

D: -
length: 12
size: -
J: TRBJ1-6
V: TRBV4-3
DNA: TGCGCCAGCAGTTTGAGGAATTCACCCCTCCACTTT
CDR3: CASSLRNSPLHF

D: -
length: 15
size: -
J: TRBJ1-6
V: TRBV11-1
DNA: TGTGCCAGCAGCTTAGGGACATCCCCTAATTCACCCCTCCACTTT
CDR3: CASSLGTSPNSPLHF

D: -
length: 12
size: -
J: TRBJ1-4
V: TRBV2
DNA: TGTGCCAGCAGTGAAGCCGGTGAAAAACTGTTTTTT
CDR3: CASSEAGEKLFF

D: -
length: 15
size: -
J: TRBJ1-2
V: TRBV18
DNA: TGTGCCAGCTCACCAAGTTCGGGAGGGGAGAAGGGCTACACCTTC
CDR3: CASSPSSGGEKGYTF

D: -
length: 18
size: -
J: TRBJ1-2
V: TRBV6-1
DNA: TGTGCCAGCAGTGAAGCGGTCGGAGGAGCTGCTTCTAGTATTGGCTACACCTTC
CDR3: CASSEAVGGAASSIGYTF

D: TRBD2
length: 16
size: -
J: TRBJ2-1
V: TRBV4-3
DNA: TGCGCCAGCAGCCAAGATTTCGGCGGGGGGTACAATGAGCAGTTCTTC
CDR3: CASSQDFGGGYNEQFF

D: TRBD1
length: 15
size: -
J: TRBJ1-6
V: TRBV7-2
DNA: TGTGCCAGCAGCACTGACAGGGTTCCTAATTCACCCCTCCACTTT
CDR3: CASSTDRVPNSPLHF

D: TRBD2
length: 17
size: -
J: TRBJ2-5
V: TRBV4-2
DNA: TGTGCCAGCAGCCCGATGTTTCCGGGGGGTAGACAAGAGACCCAGTACTTC
CDR3: CASSPMFPGGRQETQYF

D: -
length: 16
size: -
J: TRBJ2-7
V: TRBV18
DNA: TGTGCCAGCTCACCACCGATTCCAGGACAGACCTACGAGCAGTACTTC
CDR3: CASSPPIPGQTYEQYF

D: TRBD1
length: 18
size: -
J: TRBJ2-7
V: TRBV7-9
DNA: TGTGCCAGCAGCCCACCCTGGACAGGCCGTGGAGCTCTCTACGAGCAGTACTTC
CDR3: CASSPPWTGRGALYEQYF

D: TRBD2
length: 17
size: -
J: TRBJ2-1
V: TRBV5-1
DNA: TGCGCCAGCAGCTCGAGGACTAGCGGGGGGAACAACAATGAGCAGTTCTTC
CDR3: CASSSRTSGGNNNEQFF

D: -
length: 15
size: once
J: TRBJ1-5
V: TRBV7-2
DNA: TGTGCCAGCAGCTTAGATCAGGGTTTGGGACAGCCCCAGCATTTT
CDR3: CASSLDQGLGQPQHF

D: -
length: 12
size: once
J: TRBJ1-2
V: TRBV6-1
DNA: TGTGCCAGCAGTGAGCGGGTTTATGGCTACACCTTC
CDR3: CASSERVYGYTF

D: -
length: 18
size: -
J: TRBJ1-6
V: TRBV4-3
DNA: TGCGCCAGCAGCCAAGACCGCCAGATAAGCTCCTATAATTCACCCCTCCACTTT
CDR3: CASSQDRQISSYNSPLHF

D: TRBD1
length: 12
size: -
J: TRBJ1-1
V: TRBV11-2
DNA: TGTGCCAGCAGCTCATCGGGACAGGGGGCTTTCTTT
CDR3: CASSSSGQGAFF

D: -
length: 12
size: -
J: TRBJ1-1
V: TRBV12-3/TRBV12-4
DNA: TGTGCCAGCAGGCATCGGAGGACTGAAGCTTTCTTT
CDR3: CASRHRRTEAFF

D: TRBD2
length: 14
size: -
J: TRBJ2-3
V: TRBV2
DNA: TGTGCCAGCAGAGCGGGGGCCTTCACAGATACGCAGTATTTT
CDR3: CASRAGAFTDTQYF

D: TRBD1
length: 14
size: -
J: TRBJ1-1
V: TRBV25-1
DNA: TGTGCCAGCAGTGAATGGGGGGTAGGGGGCGACGCTTTCTTT
CDR3: CASSEWGVGGDAFF

D: -
length: 13
size: few
J: TRBJ1-1
V: TRBV11-1
DNA: TGTGCCAGCAGCCGCCCCGTTGGGGCGGAAGCTTTCTTT
CDR3: CASSRPVGAEAFF

D: -
length: 15
size: -
J: TRBJ1-6
V: TRBV19
DNA: TGTGCCAGTAGTAGCCCCGCGGGGGTTAATTCACCCCTCCACTTT
CDR3: CASSSPAGVNSPLHF

D: TRBD2
length: 14
size: -
J: TRBJ2-2
V: TRBV7-2
DNA: TGTGCCAGCAGCCGGACTAGCGAGGACGGGGAGCTGTTTTTT
CDR3: CASSRTSEDGELFF

D: TRBD1
length: 16
size: few
J: TRBJ2-3
V: TRBV9
DNA: TGTGCCAGCAGCGTAGCTGGGACAGGGGGCACAGATACGCAGTATTTT
CDR3: CASSVAGTGGTDTQYF

D: -
length: 14
size: -
J: TRBJ1-1
V: TRBV7-2
DNA: TGTGCCAGCAGCTTCTCCAAGGACAGTACTGAAGCTTTCTTT
CDR3: CASSFSKDSTEAFF

D: TRBD1
length: 16
size: -
J: TRBJ1-6
V: TRBV27
DNA: TGTGCCAGCAGCCTTGTCACAGGACAGGGCCCCTCACCCCTCCACTTT
CDR3: CASSLVTGQGPSPLHF

D: -
length: 13
size: -
J: TRBJ2-1
V: TRBV4-2
DNA: TGTGCCAGCAGCCAAGGTTTCGACAATGAGCAGTTCTTC
CDR3: CASSQGFDNEQFF

D: TRBD2
length: 19
size: -
J: TRBJ2-1
V: TRBV7-2
DNA: TGTGCCAGCAGCTTAGAAGCGGGGGGACTCCTGAGCTCCTACAATGAGCAGTTCTTC
CDR3: CASSLEAGGLLSSYNEQFF